One sample yielded the 32 T cell receptor beta chains listed below, sequenced in a study of blood T cell repertoires in COVID-19. Measured with immunoSEQ multiplex PCR; TCRdb has only the in-frame clones, and not every one. The sample yields 80,000 to 95,000 clones, about 77% seen once. Sequencing was done on a sample of peripheral blood. The receptors were sampled from an elderly woman with acute or convalescent COVID-19.

The rearrangement joins TRBV7-2 to TRBJ1-3, with a weak D call TRBD1 (6 bases). Trimming pared 5 bases from V and 9 bases from J, leaving 20 bases between. Germline CDR1 and CDR2: SGHTA and FQGNSA. This CDR3 region has 15 residues. The chain's CDR3 is CASSPKRIQGTTIYF. In DNA, the CDR3 is TGTGCCAGCAGCCCTAAGCGGATCCAGGGGACCACCATATATTTT.

The J gene is TRBJ1-1, the V gene TRBV7-3; D is possibly TRBD1 (5 bases). The CDR3 sequence is 13 residues long. Germline CDR1 is SGHTA and CDR2 is FQGTGA. V was cut by 7 bases and J by 3 bases, with 12 bases left in between. In DNA form, the CDR3 reads TGTGCCAGCAAAACCAGGGCGGACACTGAAGCTTTCTTT. As protein: CASKTRADTEAFF.

The V call is TRBV5-8, the J call TRBJ1-6, with D perhaps matching TRBD1 (5 bases). The CDR3 is made up of 15 amino acids. The germline V gene encodes CDR1 SGHTS and CDR2 YDEGEE. V lost 10 bases to trimming and J lost 0 bases, with 14 bases between them. DNA of the CDR3: TGTGCCGGGGGGGATATCGTCTCCTATAATTCACCCCTCCACTTT. As protein: CAGGDIVSYNSPLHF.

The chain has TRBV6-2 or TRBV6-3 and TRBJ1-1; D might be TRBD1 (5 bases). Germline-derived CDR1 and CDR2 are MNHEY and SVGEGT. The V gene lost 6 bases and the J gene lost 5 bases, with 13 bases spanning the gap. This CDR3 contains 13 residues. Here the CDR3 DNA reads TGTGCCAGCAGCTATATCCGGGGGACTGAAGCTTTCTTT. Protein sequence: CASSYIRGTEAFF.

Only a few counts were recorded for this clone. This chain uses TRBV19 with TRBJ1-2, with D uncertain. The V end was cut by 3 bases, the J end by 2 bases, with 10 bases between. CDR3 length: 14 residues. Germline V lookup: CDR1 LNHDA, CDR2 SQIVND (reference sequence). The CDR3 bases are TGTGCCAGTAGTATCCTATTGTCCAACTATGGCTACACCTTC. It translates to CASSILLSNYGYTF.

V is TRBV3-1 (or the pseudogene TRBV3-2) and J is TRBJ1-3, with D perhaps matching TRBD1 (5 bases). V was clipped by 1 base and J by 0 bases, with 10 bases between them. Germline CDR1 LGHDT, CDR2 YNNKEL (reference sequence). The CDR3 covers 16 residues. The CDR3 region is CASSQGGRPSGNTIYF. CDR3 nucleotides: TGTGCCAGCAGCCAAGGGGGCAGGCCCTCTGGAAACACCATATATTTT.

This clone was recorded a few times. The chain combines TRBV5-4 with TRBJ1-2; D uncertain. The germline V and J ends were trimmed by 2 bases and 0 bases, with 17 bases remaining between them. Germline V gives CDR1 SGHNT, CDR2 YYREEE (reference sequence). The length of the CDR3 is 17 residues. CDR3 coding DNA: TGTGCCAGCAGCTTCCAACTAGGGTTCACTACTAACTATGGCTACACCTTC. This codes for CASSFQLGFTTNYGYTF. Supplemented by reference TRBV5-4 and TRBJ1-2, the full variable domain reads ETGVTQSPTHLIKTRGQQVTLRCSSQSGHNTVSWYQQALGQGPQFIFQYYREEENGRGNFPPRFSGLQFPNYSSELNVNALELDDSALYLCASSFQLGFTTNYGYTFGSGTRLTVV.

The chain couples TRBV19 to TRBJ2-7; a possible D gene is TRBD2 (7 bases). Looked up from germline, CDR1 is LNHDA and CDR2 is SQIVND (reference sequence). Trimming left V 2 bases short and J 2 bases short, with 13 bases between. This CDR3 region has 15 residues. Here the CDR3 DNA reads TGTGCCAGTAGTATATCCGGGGGGCTCCCCTACGAGCAGTACTTC. This sequence encodes CASSISGGLPYEQYF.

The chain is built from TRBV10-3 and TRBJ2-1; 8 bases are a match to TRBD1. V gave up 6 bases and J gave up 7 bases; unmatched junction bases: 5. The CDR3 consists of 13 residues. The germline V gene has CDR1 ENHRY and CDR2 SYGVKD. DNA of the CDR3: TGTGCCATCAGCGGGACAGGCAGGAATGAGCAGTTCTTC. Translation: CAISGTGRNEQFF.

The rearrangement joins TRBV20-1 to TRBJ1-6, with 12 bases aligning to TRBD1. The CDR3 runs to 14 residues. Germline V gene sequence: CDR1 DFQATT, CDR2 SNEGSKA (reference sequence). V was clipped by 3 bases and J by 10 bases; unmatched bases: 4. CDR3: CSASIGTGGSPLHF. CDR3 DNA sequence: TGCAGTGCTAGTATCGGGACAGGGGGCTCACCCCTCCACTTT.

In the case of this clone: One end of the junction fails to match germline, which may point to a read error. The V call is TRBV7-7, the J call TRBJ2-1, with 11 bases matching TRBD2. Germline values: CDR1 SSHAT, CDR2 FNYEAQ (reference sequence). The CDR3 totals 15 residues. CDR3 bases: TGTGCTAGCAGCCCCCTGGGACTAGCGGACAATGAGCAGTTCTTC. Amino acids: CASSPLGLADNEQFF.

V gene TRBV3-1 (or the pseudogene TRBV3-2) combines with J gene TRBJ2-3; 7 nucleotides line up with TRBD1. Losses at the gene ends were 3 bases for V and 10 bases for J; bases not matched to a gene: 4. The V gene's germline CDR1 is LGHDT and CDR2 YNNKEL (reference sequence). This CDR3 region has 12 residues. CDR3 DNA sequence: TGTGCCAGCAGCCATTGGACAGGAGCGCAGTATTTT. Protein sequence: CASSHWTGAQYF.

This clone was recorded only once. The gene calls are TRBV12-5 and TRBJ2-7; D remains unclear. This CDR3 is 13 amino acids long. Looked up from germline, CDR1 is LGHNT and CDR2 is FRNRAP. V dropped 1 base and J dropped 2 bases, with 6 bases sitting between them. CDR3 protein: CASGLDQAYEQYF. CDR3 sequence (DNA): TGTGCTAGTGGTTTGGACCAGGCCTACGAGCAGTACTTC.

J is TRBJ2-6 and V is TRBV5-4, with unresolved D. The CDR3 is 13 amino acids. V gave up 1 base and J gave up 3 bases, with 2 bases separating them. The germline V gene has CDR1 SGHNT and CDR2 YYREEE (reference sequence). CDR3 loop: CASSLRGANVLTF. As DNA, the CDR3 is TGTGCCAGCAGCTTGCGTGGGGCCAACGTCCTGACTTTC.

V usage is TRBV5-1 and J usage is TRBJ2-1; maybe TRBD1 (6 bases). V was cut by 4 bases and J by 4 bases, with 18 bases left in between. CDR3 size: 16 residues. Germline V CDR1 and CDR2: SGHRS, YFSETQ. In DNA form, the CDR3 reads TGCGCCAGCAGCCCGCATGGGGACACGGGTTACAATGAGCAGTTCTTC. Its translation is CASSPHGDTGYNEQFF.

This clone has only one observation. V and J are TRBV6-2 or TRBV6-3 and TRBJ2-7; 11 nucleotides match TRBD2. CDR3 size: 15 residues. Trimming cost V 1 base and J 5 bases; bases outside gene matches: 4. Germline CDR1 reads MNHEY; CDR2 reads SVGEGT. CDR3 amino acids: CASSYFSGRADEQYF. The CDR3 coding sequence is TGTGCCAGCAGTTACTTTAGCGGGAGGGCCGACGAGCAGTACTTC.

V and J are TRBV7-2 and TRBJ1-6; TRBD1 aligns across 7 bases. The CDR3 covers 14 residues. V was pared by 4 bases and J by 10 bases, with 7 bases of the junction left unmatched. Germline lookup yields CDR1 SGHTA and CDR2 FQGNSA. The CDR3 sequence is CASSYIRQGSPLHF. CDR3 sequence (DNA): TGTGCCAGCAGCTATATACGACAGGGCTCACCCCTCCACTTT.

In its sample, this clone was seen a few times. J is TRBJ2-7 and V is TRBV28; TRBD2 agrees at 12 bases. There are 17 residues in the CDR3. Trimming took 0 bases from V and 2 from J; bases not matched to a gene: 5. Germline V gene data show CDR1 as MDHEN and CDR2 as SYDVKM. The CDR3 is CASSLWGLAGGTYEQYF. CDR3 bases: TGTGCCAGCAGTTTATGGGGGCTAGCGGGAGGGACCTACGAGCAGTACTTC.

There are a few counts of this clone. This sequence joins TRBV5-1 and TRBJ2-7; 7 bases line up with TRBD1. The CDR3 runs 15 residues. Germline assignment: CDR1 SGHRS and CDR2 YFSETQ. V was pared by 3 bases and J by 2 bases, with 8 bases of the junction left unmatched. Here the CDR3 DNA reads TGCGCCAGCAGCTCCCAGGGGGTCTCACCCTACGAGCAGTACTTC. It yields the protein CASSSQGVSPYEQYF.

This clone was detected a few times. The chain carries TRBV6-2 or TRBV6-3 and TRBJ2-3; D is unresolved. Looked up from germline, CDR1 is MNHEY and CDR2 is SVGEGT. CDR3 length equals 15 residues. Deletions cut 5 bases from V and 0 bases from J, with 12 bases between. The CDR3 here is CASSTYGTSTDTQYF. In nucleotides, the CDR3 is TGTGCCAGCAGTACCTACGGTACTAGCACAGATACGCAGTATTTT.

The chain links TRBV11-2 to TRBJ1-5; 7 bases fit TRBD1. This CDR3 contains 13 residues. Unmatched junction bases numbered 2, after V lost 6 bases and J lost 3 bases. The germline V gene has CDR1 SGHAT and CDR2 FQNNGV. The CDR3 nucleotides are TGTGCCAGCAGTGGACAGGCCAATCAGCCCCAGCATTTT. Translation gives CASSGQANQPQHF. Full variable domain (missing parts from reference TRBV11-2 and TRBJ1-5): EAGVAQSPRYKIIEKRQSVAFWCNPISGHATLYWYQQILGQGPKLLIQFQNNGVVDDSQLPKDRFSAERLKGVDSTLKIQPAKLEDSAVYLCASSGQANQPQHFGDGTRLSIL.

A few counts support this clone. This sequence joins TRBV4-1 and TRBJ2-1; maybe TRBD2 (6 bases). Germline V gene lookup returns CDR1 MGHRA and CDR2 YSYEKL. This CDR3 comprises 14 residues. The germline V and J ends were trimmed by 1 base and 8 bases, with 12 bases remaining between them. CDR3 DNA sequence: TGCGCCAGCAGCCAAGTGACTAGTATCGATGAGCAGTTCTTC. Encoded protein: CASSQVTSIDEQFF.

A few counts support this clone. The chain couples TRBV11-3 to TRBJ2-5; tentatively, D is TRBD2 (7 bases). CDR3 length: 16 amino acids. Germline CDR1 reads SGHNT; CDR2 reads YENEEA. V lost 0 bases, J lost 2 bases, and 13 bases lay in between. CDR3 coding DNA: TGTGCCAGCAGCTTAGATGGGGGAGGGGGGCAAGAGACCCAGTACTTC. Translation: CASSLDGGGGQETQYF.

The V gene is TRBV21-1, the J gene TRBJ2-2; the tabulated D call, TRBD2, remains unverified against the DNA. TRBV21-1 is reported as a pseudogene. This CDR3 has 12 amino acids. The CDR3 DNA follows: TGTGCCAGCAGCTCCCGCACCGGGGAGCTGTTTTTT. As protein: CASSSRTGELFF.

V and J are TRBV4-2 and TRBJ2-1; D is perhaps TRBD2 (5 bases). The CDR3 runs to 16 residues. Trimming left V 0 bases short and J 15 bases short, with 24 bases between. Germline V CDR1 and CDR2: LGHNA, YNFKEQ. Here the CDR3 DNA reads TGTGCCAGCAGCCAAGACCCGGGGATTGCTCATTTATCGTTGTTCTTC. It encodes CASSQDPGIAHLSLFF.

The chain carries TRBV28 and TRBJ2-3; 14 bases map to TRBD2. This CDR3 is built from 16 residues. Trimming took 4 bases from V and 8 from J; bases not matched to a gene: 8. CDR1 and CDR2 from the germline V gene are MDHEN and SYDVKM. CDR3 sequence reads: CASSSLGLAGAGTQYF. Written as DNA, the CDR3 is TGTGCCAGCAGTTCCCTGGGACTAGCGGGAGCTGGTACGCAGTATTTT.

This chain links TRBV6-5 with TRBJ2-7, with D possibly matching TRBD2 (6 bases). The CDR3 has 14 amino acids. The ends were cut back, 10 bases at V and 0 bases at J, with 16 bases in the middle. Germline assignment: CDR1 MNHEY and CDR2 SVGAGI. The CDR3 protein is CATARAGSSYEQYF. CDR3 DNA: TGTGCCACCGCAAGGGCGGGGAGCTCCTACGAGCAGTACTTC.

The chain couples TRBV6-5 to TRBJ1-3; D is perhaps TRBD1 (6 bases). Germline CDR1 reads MNHEY; CDR2 reads SVGAGI. V was cut by 0 bases and J by 4 bases, with 13 bases left in between. This CDR3 spans 16 amino acids. CDR3 DNA: TGTGCCAGCAGTTACTCGAGTCAGGGGCGGGGAAACACCATATATTTT. This translates into CASSYSSQGRGNTIYF.

The CDR3: CASSDSSPAGNQPQHF. The CDR3 DNA reads as TGTGCCAGCAGTGACTCGAGTCCCGCGGGCAATCAGCCCCAGCATTTT. The rearrangement links TRBV6-4 to TRBJ1-5; no definite D call. Germline CDR1 MRHNA, CDR2 SNTAGT. CDR3 size: 16 residues. The V end was cut by 0 bases, the J end by 2 bases, with 11 bases between.

V and J are TRBV2 and TRBJ2-2; D gene uncertain. Trimming shortened V by 5 bases and J by 12 bases, and 10 bases separated the two germline ends. The germline gives CDR1 SNHLY, CDR2 FYNNEI. CDR3 size: 11 residues. DNA of the CDR3: TGTGCCAGCAGTATAGAGAATAAGCTGTTTTTT. This encodes CASSIENKLFF.

V usage is TRBV2 and J usage is TRBJ1-2, with 8 bases identical to TRBD1. This CDR3 contains 13 residues. Germline V gene sequence: CDR1 SNHLY, CDR2 FYNNEI. J was trimmed by 6 bases and V by 5 bases; bases with no gene match: 5. This CDR3 reads CASSRTGSHGYTF. Here the CDR3 DNA reads TGTGCCAGCAGTCGGACAGGGAGCCATGGCTACACCTTC. Full variable domain (rest looked up from reference TRBV2 and TRBJ1-2): EPEVTQTPSHQVTQMGQEVILRCVPISNHLYFYWYRQILGQKVEFLVSFYNNEISEKSEIFDDQFSVERPDGSNFTLKIRSTKLEDSAMYFCASSRTGSHGYTFGSGTRLTVV.

This clone was counted once. V is TRBV6-2 or TRBV6-3 and J is TRBJ2-1; D unresolved. This CDR3 comprises 13 residues. Between the trimmed V and J ends, which lost 0 bases and 5 bases, there was a span of 5 bases. CDR1 is MNHEY, CDR2 SVGEGT, per germline. In DNA, the CDR3 is TGTGCCAGCAGTTACTCCCGGGACAATGAGCAGTTCTTC. Translating it yields CASSYSRDNEQFF.